These 21 T cell receptor beta chains originate from one sample sequenced in a study of regulatory T cells in long-lasting Graves disease. HTBI primers from iRepertoire and Arm-PCR of CDR3 regions yielded the TCR beta libraries. TCRdb passed the multiplex PCR reads through MiXCR, listing each CDR3 protein once. The table records 450,000 to 600,000 distinct CDR3 sequences, around 16% of them present only once. Regarding time point: newly diagnosed GD, antithyroid drugs for less than 3 months. PBMC RNA was the source of the TCR library. Another study also made use of these data, one on T cells in Graves' hyperthyroidism and ophthalmopathy.

The sequences come from peripheral blood mononuclear cells (PBMCs), collected at new diagnosis, from a patient treated with antithyroid drugs. These receptors were obtained from a man between 35 and 55 years old with Graves disease.

This chain joins TRBV20-1 and TRBJ2-7, with D uncertain. V lost 2 bases, J lost 3 bases, and 17 bases lay in between. Germline-derived CDR1 and CDR2 are DFQATT and SNEGSKA (reference sequence). The CDR3 has 15 residues. In DNA, the CDR3 is TGCAGTGCTAGAAAAGGGCCCGGAGTCGACTACGAGCAGTACTTC. It yields the protein CSARKGPGVDYEQYF.

In this sample, this clonotype turned up many times. The chain combines TRBV12-3 or TRBV12-4 with TRBJ2-5; 7 nucleotides match TRBD2. V lost 5 bases and J lost 3; bases outside the gene matches: 9. This CDR3 is 15 amino acids long. The CDR3 is CASSAELAPKETQYF. CDR3 nucleotide sequence: TGTGCCAGCAGTGCTGAACTAGCGCCTAAAGAGACCCAGTACTTC.

This clonotype is a singleton in its sample. The rearrangement joins TRBV5-1 to TRBJ2-1; TRBD2 matches at 14 bases. The CDR3 contains 16 residues. Trimming took 8 bases from V and 8 from J; bases not matched to a gene: 12. Per germline, CDR1 SGHRS and CDR2 YFSETQ. CDR3: CARSLAGLAGVDEQFF. The CDR3 DNA follows: TGCGCCAGGAGTTTGGCGGGACTAGCGGGAGTCGATGAGCAGTTCTTC.

This sequence joins TRBV19 and TRBJ2-1; 12 positions agree with TRBD2. Per the germline V gene, CDR1 is LNHDA and CDR2 is SQIVND (reference sequence). The CDR3 length is 16 residues. Unmatched junction bases numbered 6, after V lost 5 bases and J lost 4 bases. The DNA of the CDR3 is TGTGCCAGTAGTGACTCTAGCGGGAGGGGGTACAATGAGCAGTTCTTC. Protein product: CASSDSSGRGYNEQFF.

This clonotype was seen ten or more times. CDR3 coding DNA: TGTGCCAGCGGGACAGGGGTGGGCACAGATACGCAGTATTTT. It specifies CASGTGVGTDTQYF. This sequence joins TRBV7-3 and TRBJ2-3; 10 positions match TRBD1. Germline CDR1 and CDR2: SGHTA and FQGTGA. V trimming: 8 bases; J trimming: 1 base; junction bases outside the gene matches: 3. The CDR3 runs to 14 residues.

This clonotype was found a few times. V usage is TRBV27 and J usage is TRBJ2-1, with TRBD2 matching 7 bases. J gave up 8 bases and V 6 bases, and 4 bases lay outside the gene matches. The CDR3 has 12 amino acids. Germline V CDR1 and CDR2: MNHEY, SMNVEV (reference sequence). In DNA form, the CDR3 reads TGTGCCAGCAGAGCGGGAAGATATGAGCAGTTCTTC. Amino acid sequence: CASRAGRYEQFF.

This clonotype showed up just a few times. J is TRBJ2-3 and V is TRBV9; the D gene is possibly TRBD2 (6 bases). Per the germline V gene, CDR1 is SGDLS and CDR2 is YYNGEE. V was cut by 3 bases and J by 3 bases, with 14 bases left in between. The CDR3 runs 15 residues. CDR3 sequence reads: CASSAGLKRTDTQYF. The DNA of the CDR3 is TGTGCCAGCAGCGCCGGACTAAAGCGGACAGATACGCAGTATTTT.

This clonotype was detected many times. The chain is built from TRBV11-2 and TRBJ2-7; possible D gene TRBD1, 6 bases. The V gene's germline CDR1 is SGHAT and CDR2 FQNNGV. The V gene lost 2 bases and the J gene lost 2 bases, with 13 bases spanning the gap. This CDR3 contains 15 residues. CDR3 DNA sequence: TGTGCCAGCAGCTTAAACCGACAGGTGACCTACGAGCAGTACTTC. Protein sequence: CASSLNRQVTYEQYF.

The chain couples TRBV6-1 to TRBJ1-1, with TRBD1 as a possible D gene (5 bases). Trimming left V 6 bases short and J 5 bases short, with 10 bases between. Germline CDR1 and CDR2: MNHNS and SASEGT. The CDR3 loop spans 12 amino acids. CDR3 DNA sequence: TGTGCCAGCAGAAAGGGGCGGACTGAAGCTTTCTTT. Its translation is CASRKGRTEAFF.

This clonotype was seen repeatedly, ten times or more. The rearrangement links TRBV11-2 to TRBJ2-3; maybe TRBD2 (5 bases). This CDR3 region has 15 residues. The V end lost 1 base, the J end lost 0 bases, and 8 bases lay between the germline ends. Germline V lookup: CDR1 SGHAT, CDR2 FQNNGV. Here the CDR3 DNA reads TGTGCCAGCAGCTTAGGAGCGGCTAGCACAGATACGCAGTATTTT. It codes for CASSLGAASTDTQYF.

The chain combines TRBV6-5 with TRBJ1-3; D gene uncertain. The CDR3 has 15 residues. Germline V gene sequence: CDR1 MNHEY, CDR2 SVGAGI. V gave up 2 bases and J gave up 0 bases, with 8 bases separating them. The CDR3 reads CASSYRSLSGNTIYF. The DNA of the CDR3 is TGTGCCAGCAGTTACAGGTCTCTCTCTGGAAACACCATATATTTT.

A few counts support this clonotype. With a much larger clone just one base away, this may be a read error. This sequence joins TRBV3-1 and TRBJ2-2; 12 bases are a match to TRBD2. V shed 1 base and J 5 bases; nucleotides not matched to a gene: 5. This CDR3 is 17 amino acids long. CDR1 is LGHDT, CDR2 YNNKEL, per germline (reference sequence). The CDR3 loop reads CASSQVLTSGRTGELFF. Written as DNA, the CDR3 is TGTGCCAGCAGCCAAGTCCTAACTAGCGGGAGGACCGGGGAGCTGTTTTTT.

Regarding this clonotype: No conserved phenylalanine or tryptophan ends this CDR3, so it is likely a read error. This chain joins TRBV2 and TRBJ2-3; 9 nucleotides line up with TRBD1. CDR3 size: 13 residues. The trim removed 7 bases at V and 6 bases at J, leaving 5 bases unmatched. Germline values: CDR1 SNHLY, CDR2 FYNNEI. For the CDR3, the DNA is TGTGCCAGCAACTGGGACAGGGTGGATACGCAGTATCTT. Its translation: CASNWDRVDTQYL.

In this sample, this clonotype turned up many times. The V call is TRBV2, the J call TRBJ1-1; no clear D. Trimming pared 4 bases from V and 0 bases from J, leaving 3 bases between. This CDR3 spans 12 amino acids. CDR1 SNHLY and CDR2 FYNNEI come from the germline V gene. CDR3 region: CASSAMNTEAFF. Here the CDR3 DNA reads TGTGCCAGCAGTGCCATGAACACTGAAGCTTTCTTT.

The chain combines TRBV6-4 with TRBJ2-3; TRBD1 matches at 7 bases. The CDR3 covers 14 residues. Per the germline V gene, CDR1 is MRHNA and CDR2 is SNTAGT. V was pared by 6 bases and J by 3 bases, with 6 bases of the junction left unmatched. The CDR3, as DNA: TGTGCCAGCAGAAAGGGGGCTACTACAGATACGCAGTATTTT. This gives the protein CASRKGATTDTQYF.

This rearrangement joins TRBV19 to TRBJ1-1; 10 bases agree with TRBD1. V gave up 6 bases and J gave up 0 bases; unmatched junction bases: 10. Germline CDR1 LNHDA, CDR2 SQIVND (reference sequence). This CDR3 comprises 17 residues. The DNA of the CDR3 is TGTGCCAGTAGCCGAGACAGGGGGCGAAACTTGAACACTGAAGCTTTCTTT. This translates into CASSRDRGRNLNTEAFF.

Regarding this clonotype: In this CDR3 the conserved last residue, phenylalanine or tryptophan, is missing, so a read error is likely. V and J are TRBV12-3 or TRBV12-4 and TRBJ1-1, with D possibly matching TRBD1 (6 bases). This CDR3 spans 13 amino acids. V lost 6 bases, J lost 4 bases, and 12 bases lay in between. CDR3 protein: CASSLTGFTEAFS. DNA of the CDR3: TGTGCCAGCAGCCTTACAGGGTTCACTGAAGCTTTCTCT.

This clonotype was observed many times. The CDR3 DNA sequence: TGTGCCAGCAGCCCTACAGGGGTAGGCTCCTACAATGAGCAGTTCTTC. Protein product: CASSPTGVGSYNEQFF. This sequence joins TRBV7-8 and TRBJ2-1; 7 bases map to TRBD1. CDR3 length equals 16 residues. Per the germline V gene, CDR1 is SGHVS and CDR2 is FQNEAQ. V shed 5 bases and J 0 bases; nucleotides not matched to a gene: 7.

This clonotype occurred many times. V and J are TRBV12-3 or TRBV12-4 and TRBJ2-2; TRBD2 agrees at 15 bases. V was clipped by 4 bases and J by 6 bases; unmatched bases: 12. The length of the CDR3 is 19 residues. The CDR3 DNA reads TGTGCCAGCAGTTCCGGGACTAGCGGGAGGAAAAGCTACGCCGGGGAGCTGTTTTTT. Protein product: CASSSGTSGRKSYAGELFF.

V and J are TRBV10-3 and TRBJ2-3, with a tentative D call TRBD2 (6 bases). The V and J ends lost 6 bases and 1 base respectively, with 11 bases between them. The germline gives CDR1 ENHRY, CDR2 SYGVKD. The CDR3 contains 14 residues. The CDR3 DNA reads TGTGCCATCAGCTCGGGAGAGGGCACAGATACGCAGTATTTT. Translated: CAISSGEGTDTQYF.

This clonotype was seen many times. This CDR3 reads CASSYVAYEQYF. CDR3 DNA: TGTGCCAGCAGTTATGTTGCCTACGAGCAGTACTTC. The chain carries TRBV28 and TRBJ2-7, with D unclear. The CDR3 runs to 12 residues. Germline-derived CDR1 and CDR2 are MDHEN and SYDVKM. V lost 4 bases and J lost 2, with 6 bases in between.